The 20 T cell receptor beta chains listed next were all sequenced from one sample in a study of tumor and adjacent non-tumor tissue in lung cancer. Three rounds of nested PCR, following a modified ARM-PCR protocol, produced the TCRbeta library. TCRdb processed the multiplex PCR reads anew with MiXCR; each CDR3 protein has one entry. The sample comprises approximately 100,000 distinct CDR3 sequences, roughly 73% of which are singletons, and 37% rests with the top ten. This sample's RNA came from whole unsorted tissue. Sample: lung tumor tissue. The source is a woman aged 55-70 years with non-small cell lung cancer.

This clonotype has only one observation. A much larger clone differs from this one at a single base, so this may be a read error. CDR3 amino acids: CASSQPLDSSEQYF. CDR3 in DNA: TGCGCCAGCAGCCAACCTTTGGACAGTTCCGAGCAGTACTTC. The rearrangement links TRBV4-3 to TRBJ2-7; the D gene is possibly TRBD1 (6 bases). Germline V gene data show CDR1 as LGHNA and CDR2 as YSLEER. V was clipped by 2 bases and J by 6 bases, with 14 bases between them. This CDR3 contains 14 residues.

This chain joins TRBV11-2 and TRBJ2-1; the D is unclear. Trimming shortened V by 2 bases and J by 6 bases, and 2 bases separated the two germline ends. The CDR3 consists of 11 residues. Germline CDR1 is SGHAT and CDR2 is FQNNGV. The DNA for the CDR3 is TGTGCCAGCAGCTTACCCAATGAGCAGTTCTTC. Amino acid sequence: CASSLPNEQFF.

This clonotype has a handful of counts. The junction differs from germline at one of its ends, possibly a read error. The chain combines TRBV5-8 with TRBJ1-5, with D perhaps matching TRBD1 (6 bases). CDR1 is SGHTS and CDR2 is YDEGEE in the germline V gene. The CDR3 spans 12 residues. CDR3 in DNA: TGTGCCAGCAGCAGGGGGAATCAGCTCCAGCATTTT. This gives the protein CASSRGNQLQHF. The whole variable domain, remainder taken from reference TRBV5-8 and TRBJ1-5, is EAGVTQSPTHLIKTRGQQATLRCSPISGHTSVYWYQQALGLGLQFLLWYDEGEERNRGNFPPRFSGRQFPNYSSELNVNALELEDSALYLCASSRGNQLQHFGDGTRLSIL.

The J gene is TRBJ1-1, the V gene TRBV4-3, with 9 bases fitting TRBD1. The CDR3 extends over 16 amino acids. Per germline, CDR1 LGHNA and CDR2 YSLEER. The junction had 7 bases not matched to a gene; V was cut back by 0 bases and J by 5 bases. CDR3 in DNA: TGCGCCAGCAGCCAAGATGACAGGGGGAAGTTGACTGAAGCTTTCTTT. It encodes CASSQDDRGKLTEAFF.

This clonotype has only one observation. This chain uses TRBV5-1 with TRBJ1-2; no firm D call. Germline assignment: CDR1 SGHRS and CDR2 YFSETQ. CDR3 length: 14 residues. In nucleotides, the CDR3 is TGCACGAGCAGCTTGGTAGGAGAGACTCGAGGCTACACCTTC. It yields the protein CTSSLVGETRGYTF.

To note about this clonotype: A much larger clone lies one base from this, so it may be a read error. The CDR3 region is CSALDSIQYF. The CDR3 DNA follows: TGCAGTGCTCTTGACTCCATTCAGTACTTC. The chain combines TRBV20-1 with TRBJ2-4; D gene uncertain. CDR3 length: 10 amino acids. Trimming stripped 5 bases from V and 9 bases from J, with 8 bases between. The V gene's germline CDR1 is DFQATT and CDR2 SNEGSKA (reference sequence).

This clonotype is medium-sized. The chain employs TRBV11-3 and TRBJ2-2, with D perhaps assigned TRBD1 or TRBD2 (6 bases each). This CDR3 comprises 15 residues. The germline V and J ends were trimmed by 1 base and 7 bases, with 13 bases remaining between them. Germline V gene data show CDR1 as SGHNT and CDR2 as YENEEA. The CDR3: CASSLVSGGGGELFF. The CDR3 DNA reads as TGTGCCAGCAGCTTAGTATCCGGGGGCGGCGGGGAGCTGTTTTTT.

This clonotype was detected only a few times. At one of its ends the junction is not consistent with the germline gene, which may arise from a read error. This sequence joins TRBV4-1 and TRBJ1-4; 7 nucleotides line up with TRBD1. The CDR3 totals 16 residues. Germline V gene lookup returns CDR1 MGHRA and CDR2 YSYEKL. DNA for the CDR3: TGCGCCAGCACCCAAATACAGGGGACCCTCAGTGAAAAACTGTTTTTT. It specifies CASTQIQGTLSEKLFF.

This clonotype was recorded at least ten times. The V gene is TRBV20-1, the J gene TRBJ2-7, with D perhaps given as TRBD1 or TRBD2 (5 bases each). The length of the CDR3 is 14 residues. Deletions cut 1 base from V and 3 bases from J, with 13 bases between. CDR1 and CDR2 (germline): DFQATT, SNEGSKA (reference sequence). The CDR3 region has the DNA TGCAGTGCTAGAGGACCGGGGCCCTTCTACGAGCAGTACTTC. Its protein is CSARGPGPFYEQYF.

V usage is TRBV12-3 or TRBV12-4 and J usage is TRBJ1-6; maybe TRBD1 (5 bases). This CDR3 is 15 amino acids long. Trimming removed 7 bases from V and 8 bases from J, with 18 bases in between. The CDR3 DNA reads TGTGCCAGCACAATAGGGTCGGGGGTTGATTCACCCCTCCACTTT. This gives the protein CASTIGSGVDSPLHF.

Points on this clonotype: The final CDR3 position lacks the conserved phenylalanine or tryptophan, pointing to a likely read error. The chain joins TRBV5-4 to TRBJ2-3; D call uncertain. This CDR3 is built from 13 residues. V shed 4 bases and J shed 2 bases, with 8 bases lying between them. Germline V gives CDR1 SGHNT, CDR2 YYREEE (reference sequence). The CDR3 DNA reads TGTGCCAGCAGCCTGGTCGACACAGATACGCAGTATTCT. Translated: CASSLVDTDTQYS.

V and J are TRBV28 and TRBJ1-2; D is undetermined. The CDR3 consists of 11 residues. V lost 8 bases, J lost 8 bases, and 12 bases lay in between. Germline V gene lookup returns CDR1 MDHEN and CDR2 SYDVKM. CDR3 residues: CASGNTWGYTF. DNA of the CDR3: TGTGCCAGCGGTAACACTTGGGGCTACACCTTC.

Turning to this clonotype: Since the CDR3 does not end with the conserved phenylalanine or tryptophan, this likely comes from a read error. The chain recombines TRBV11-2 with TRBJ2-7; 11 bases fit TRBD2. Germline-derived CDR1 and CDR2 are SGHAT and FQNNGV. The CDR3 length is 15 residues. The J segment lost 6 bases and the V segment lost 4 bases, leaving 8 bases of the junction unmatched. DNA for the CDR3: TGTGCCAGCAGCTACGGAACTAGCGGGAGCTTCGAGCAGTACTTA. This translates into CASSYGTSGSFEQYL.

This clonotype is a singleton in its sample. A read error may account for a junction end that differs from germline. The chain joins TRBV5-4 to TRBJ1-2; D possibly corresponds to TRBD1 (6 bases). CDR1 is SGHNT and CDR2 is YYREEE in the germline V gene (reference sequence). The CDR3 sequence is 14 residues long. CDR3 protein: CASGLAQQGYGYTF. As DNA, the CDR3 is TGTGCCAGCGGCTTGGCCCAACAGGGTTATGGCTACACCTTC. The full variable domain, rest sourced from reference TRBV5-4 and TRBJ1-2, is ETGVTQSPTHLIKTRGQQVTLRCSSQSGHNTVSWYQQALGQGPQFIFQYYREEENGRGNFPPRFSGLQFPNYSSELNVNALELDDSALYLCASGLAQQGYGYTFGSGTRLTVV.

Concerning this clonotype itself: One end of the junction varies from germline; a read error may be responsible. V and J are TRBV4-3 and TRBJ2-5, with TRBD2 matching over 9 bases. The germline V gene encodes CDR1 LGHNA and CDR2 YSLEER. The CDR3 runs 17 residues. CDR3 bases: TGCACCAGCAGCCACGATACCACAGCGGGGGGCGGGGAGACCCAGTACTTC. Its protein is CTSSHDTTAGGGETQYF.

As to this clonotype: A read error is likely, as this CDR3 ends without the conserved phenylalanine or tryptophan. This chain joins TRBV6-6 and TRBJ2-1, with a weak D call TRBD1 (6 bases). This CDR3 spans 14 amino acids. Germline V gene lookup returns CDR1 MNHNY and CDR2 SVGAGI (reference sequence). CDR3 loop: CARSYSLYRDEQFL. The DNA for the CDR3 is TGTGCCAGGAGTTACTCCCTTTACAGGGACGAGCAGTTCTTA.

Concerning this clonotype itself: A junction end diverges from the germline sequence, so it may reflect a read error. The gene calls are TRBV11-2 and TRBJ1-6; 7 bases align to TRBD1. The CDR3 has 14 residues. In germline, CDR1 is SGHAT, CDR2 FQNNGV. CDR3 sequence: CAGSSRGENSPPHF. The CDR3 region has the DNA TGTGCCGGCAGCTCCAGGGGGGAAAATTCACCCCCTCACTTT.

Notes on this clonotype: This CDR3 fails to terminate in the conserved phenylalanine or tryptophan, so it likely reflects a read error. The genes are TRBV28 and TRBJ1-2; the match to TRBD1 covers 7 bases. Germline V gene lookup returns CDR1 MDHEN and CDR2 SYDVKM. This CDR3 spans 16 amino acids. V was pared by 6 bases and J by 0 bases, with 10 bases of the junction left unmatched. The CDR3: CASSPGTVASNYGYTL. The DNA of the CDR3 is TGTGCCAGCAGCCCCGGGACAGTAGCTTCTAACTATGGCTACACCTTG.

Notes on this clonotype: Germline and junction disagree at one end, which may indicate a read error. This chain uses TRBV6-2 or TRBV6-3 with TRBJ2-1, with 9 bases that match TRBD2. CDR3 size: 17 residues. Per germline, CDR1 MNHEY and CDR2 SVGEGT. CDR3 in amino acids: CASSFSGRTVSYNEQFF. In DNA, the CDR3 is TGTGCCAGCAGTTTTAGCGGGAGAACTGTATCCTACAACGAGCAGTTCTTC.

The V gene is TRBV6-6, the J gene TRBJ2-7, with TRBD1 identical over 8 bases. This CDR3 has 15 amino acids. After removal of 8 bases from V and 3 bases from J, the junction contained 12 bases not matched to a gene. CDR1 is MNHNY and CDR2 is SVGAGI in the germline V gene (reference sequence). The CDR3 DNA follows: TGTGCCAGCTTTCGCCACACAGGGGGAGACTACGAGCAGTACTTC. This gives the protein CASFRHTGGDYEQYF.